What follows is one TCR beta chain and its context. No antigen is known for it. Per germline, CDR1 SGHRS and CDR2 YFSETQ. The V end was cut by 3 bases, the J end by 2 bases, with 15 bases between. This CDR3 has 15 residues. This entry is derived from a study of CD8 T cells in ankylosing spondylitis. General observations from the study: Reportedly, significant enrichment of disease-linked clones occurred in matched ankylosing spondylitis synovial fluid. Characteristic, it appeared, of ankylosing spondylitis blood was a TCR beta motif of eight highly homologous variants. Earlier studies detected some motif variants in reactive arthritis synovial fluid and blood.

Molecular-barcoded quantitative 5'-RACE produced these TCR beta libraries. MiXCR, run by TCRdb on the 5' RACE reads, gives a single entry per CDR3 protein. Counted here are a few hundred thousand distinct CDR3 sequences, 20% to 25% occurring once; the ten biggest clones make up around 17%. The clonotype comes from a male donor with ankylosing spondylitis. The material sequenced was blood, either unsorted or a sorted T cell fraction (not recorded which). The chain is built from TRBV5-1 and TRBJ2-7; D perhaps matches TRBD1 (6 bases). CDR3 sequence reads: CASSSQTGQAYEQYF. CDR3 bases: TGCGCCAGCAGCTCCCAGACAGGCCAAGCCTACGAGCAGTACTTC.